Here is one T cell receptor (beta chain) with its context. This clone's antigen is unknown. No quality values exist for individual bases; no much larger clone is one base distant. This same CDR3 is encoded by further DNA sequences in the sample. The data originate from a study of cytomegalovirus exposure and HLA in healthy donors (TCRdb year 2017). With regard to the full study: An earlier analysis of 587 of the donors reported 276 Gb of sequence data and 95 million to 130 million unique TCR beta sequences obtained from approximately 180 million T cells. Approximately 300 gigabases of sequencing data and around 88 million unique TCR sequences made up an early release that covered approximately 700 HLA-typed donors. Of the roughly 400 genotyped donors, about 84% fell in the genetic ancestry cluster associated with self-reported Caucasian donors. The study was designed to test whether signatures of past pathogen exposure could be identified by cataloging public T cell receptors. Using immunosequencing, the study profiled T cell repertoires from approximately 700 subjects and related those repertoires to cytomegalovirus serostatus. Along with the roughly 610-subject first cohort, a separate validation cohort of approximately 110 different subjects was used. To predict cytomegalovirus infection status, the study combined high-throughput TCR immunosequencing, statistical association of individual TCRs with disease status, and machine learning. To study patterns of TCR occurrence, a later analysis re-analyzed previously published TCR beta repertoires from 650 to 750 donors and added high-resolution HLA genotyping. Rather than drawing on any new phenotypic data, the later analysis identified candidate immune exposures from TCR beta sequences and the way those sequences occurred across donors. To decide whether each TCR beta V gene segment behaved as functional or pseudogenic, an earlier analysis of nearly 600 of the donors relied on high-throughput TCR beta sequencing. Alongside the repertoire data, information on donor age, sex, ethnicity and CMV serostatus was compiled. A later genetic analysis took genome-wide SNP genotypes for about 55% of the roughly 700 donors and used that subset as a discovery cohort. Every repertoire in the discovery cohort had been generated on one and the same sequencing platform. HLA typing included class I and class II loci at four-digit resolution. Typing coverage differed by locus: A, B, C, DRB1 and DQB1 were typed in roughly 620-640 donors, DQA1 in approximately 520, DPA1 in 600 to 610, and DPB1 in around 490. Because of strong linkage in the cohort, roughly five DR-DQ haplotypes were treated as single units for association and clustering. Among some 400 genotyped donors of the cohort, an average of about 220,000 unique TCR beta nucleotide sequences was sequenced per donor, of which 15% to 20% were non-productive.

What the authors observed across the whole study: Roughly uniform sequencing depth across donors was assumed in presence/absence analyses, although this assumption may not hold. A cluster of highly shared sequence variants was judged likely to represent a technical artifact of the sequencing pipeline. V-gene and J-gene trimming of TCR beta chains was associated with a missense DCLRE1C variant in a later genetic analysis, and the association was replicated in an independent cohort. It was suggested by the authors that the approach could potentially be generalized to other disease states and immunological phenotypes. A later analysis found that most CMV-associated TCR beta chains appeared HLA-restricted, with HLA associations seemingly driven largely by CMV exposure. In an earlier analysis of about 600 of the donors, most TCR beta V segments appeared in productive rearrangements about 90% or about 30% of the time, broadly matching IMGT annotations. A further reported finding was that TCR beta sequences accurately predicted the HLA-A and HLA-B alleles for most subjects in the first cohort. Three of the identified cytomegalovirus-associated TCR beta chains were confirmed in vitro to be specific for cytomegalovirus antigens. In a later analysis, more than 15,000 TCR beta sequences were associated with specific HLA alleles at a false discovery rate of 0.05. When HLA alleles, especially DR and DQ, strongly co-occurred, attributing TCR associations to individual alleles was difficult. Most TCR sequences were seen in very few donors, while some public TCRs were found in many individuals. The study listed 150 to 200 TCR beta chains as associated with cytomegalovirus. In this cohort, only TCR beta chains were sequenced, and detectable features were limited by the absence of alpha or paired-chain data. In both the original and validation cohorts, the classifier was reported to diagnose cytomegalovirus status with high specificity and sensitivity. Correlated functional status among segregating V segments might reflect linkage disequilibrium, but an unknown experimental factor could not be ruled out. In a later analysis, HLA-associated TCR beta chains were found to be more clonally expanded and to have lower generation probabilities than equally common non-associated chains. Several of the top co-occurrence clusters appeared to be linked to parvovirus B19, influenza, CMV and Epstein-Barr virus, according to a later analysis. Because HLA typing was unavailable for some donors at each locus, only the typed subset was used in association tests. The earlier analysis of about 600 of the donors excluded over 15 rarely observed V segments, including chromosome 9 orphons, because counts were too low. Compared with the approximately 670-donor mean, donors in an Asian-associated ancestry cluster had fewer N-insertions in productive TCRs, according to a later genetic analysis. A later analysis found that TCR association rates varied across HLA loci, with DRB1 alleles showing the most associated TCRs and HLA-C alleles the fewest. Some IMGT-functional V segments, including TRBV6-2 and TRBV6-3, could not be told apart with the 87-base-pair reads, so those segments were excluded. CMV serostatus was the only immune exposure information available for the cohort.

Libraries were built with the immunoSEQ multiplex PCR assay. A mixture of 60 forward primers for TCR Vbeta segments and 13 reverse primers for TCR Jbeta segments was used in the multiplex PCR. The CDR3 region of rearranged TCR beta genes was amplified from genomic DNA by a multiplex PCR assay. The amplified TCR beta libraries were sequenced on the Illumina HiSeq System as 87-base-pair reads. The authors' analysis ran thus. A later analysis counted approximately 74 million unique TCR beta chains across the 550 to 750 repertoires, and around 12 million of these chains were shared by at least two donors. Raw reads were error-corrected and collapsed into unique sequences with a nearest-neighbor algorithm that merged closely related sequences to remove PCR and sequencing errors. Alignment of CDR3 sequences to IMGT reference sequences was used to assign V, D and J gene segments. For a sequence to be retained, a match of at least six nucleotides to both a V gene segment and a J gene segment was required. Rearrangements were classified as productive when the CDR3 lacked stop codons and remained in frame with V and J, and all other rearrangements were classified as non-productive. Following IMGT convention, CDR3 was defined as the stretch from the second conserved V-encoded cysteine to the conserved J-encoded phenylalanine. The earlier analysis of some 540 of the donors excluded any sequence lacking an unambiguous match to a single V gene segment. In an earlier analysis of about 590 of the donors, a V segment was called functional when productive rearrangements were above 56.7%, and segregating when the standard deviation between donors exceeded 5%. A statistical classification framework was built to diagnose cytomegalovirus status from the catalog of TCR beta chain sequences. V and J gene assignment, in a later analysis, came from comparing TCR nucleotide sequences with IMGT/GENE-DB human TR gene sequences. The TCRdist pipeline was used in a later analysis to assign CDR3 sequences and most-parsimonious VDJ recombination scenarios. In a later analysis, each TCR beta chain was defined by its CDR3 amino acid sequence together with its V-gene family, and reads lacking a unique V-gene family were excluded. In a later analysis, around 650 highly shared, low-generation-probability nucleotide sequences were removed to address suspected cross-contamination and a sequencing artifact. A later analysis calculated a clonal expansion index for each public chain from normalized within-repertoire ranks of inferred template counts. A later analysis computed generation probabilities with a VDJ recombination model fitted to out-of-frame rearrangements, and checked the results against IGoR. A later analysis scored TCR-TCR, TCR-HLA and TCR-CMV co-occurrence with hypergeometric tests, applying a repertoire-size bias correction to TCR pairs. False discovery rates were estimated in a later analysis by permuting HLA or CMV assignments 20 times. In a later analysis, co-occurring TCRs were grouped using DBSCAN, and TCRdist sequence similarity was added for clustering within HLA-allele-positive subsets. Repertoires with fewer than 30,000 or more than 120,000 public chains, plus five repertoires with anomalous nucleotide sharing, were excluded from co-occurrence clustering. The immuneACCESS repertoire file appears here via TCRdb, limited to in-frame rearrangements. These files lack a portion of the clones; in checked studies, under half of the deficit traces to unresolved V genes, and the cause of the others is not known. For V, J and clone size, that table is used; D and trimming come from the DNA. Counted in this sample were fewer than 150,000 clones; approximately 80% of them appeared once. Around 2.2% of the sample is held by the ten biggest clonotypes.

The cohort comprised 710 or so healthy bone marrow donors. At the time of sampling, every cohort member was nominally healthy, though immune exposures that went unrecorded were likely present. The donor was CMV seronegative and was included in the group of 352 seronegative cohort members. A peripheral blood sample was provided by each donor, and peripheral blood mononuclear cells were used for TCR beta sequencing. The Qiagen DNeasy Blood Extraction Kit was used to extract genomic DNA from the blood cell samples. Per the germline V gene (reference sequence), GTSNPN is the CDR1 and SVGIG is the CDR2. The CDR3 starts with the cysteine, ends with the phenylalanine, and has 13 residues. This entry keeps only the CDR3 DNA: 39 bases, framed from base 1. V drops 1 base and J drops 2 bases, leaving 6 bases in between.

The sample taken for sequencing was PBMCs. The V and J segments used are TRBV30 and TRBJ2-1; the D gene is perhaps TRBD1, on 5 matching bases. This sequence was found in a man aged 25-45 years in good health and CMV-seronegative. The DNA sequence follows: TGTGCCTGGAGTGAAGGGGCCTACAATGAGCAGTTCTTC. It specifies CAWSEGAYNEQFF.